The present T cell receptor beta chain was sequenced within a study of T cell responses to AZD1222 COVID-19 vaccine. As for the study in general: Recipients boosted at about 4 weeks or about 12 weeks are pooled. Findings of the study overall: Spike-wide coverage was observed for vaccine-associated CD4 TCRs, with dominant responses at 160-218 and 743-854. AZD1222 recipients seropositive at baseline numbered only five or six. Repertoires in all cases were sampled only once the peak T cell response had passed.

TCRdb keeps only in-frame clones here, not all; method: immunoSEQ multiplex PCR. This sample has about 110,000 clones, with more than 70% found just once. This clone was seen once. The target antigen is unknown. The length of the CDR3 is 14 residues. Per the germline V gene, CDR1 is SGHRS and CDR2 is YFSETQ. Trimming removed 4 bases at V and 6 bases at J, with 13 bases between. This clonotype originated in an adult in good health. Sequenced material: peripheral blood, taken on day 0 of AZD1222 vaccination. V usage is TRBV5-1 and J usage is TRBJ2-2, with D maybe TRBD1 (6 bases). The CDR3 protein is CASSPTGQSGELFF. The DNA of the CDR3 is TGCGCCAGCAGCCCCACGGGACAATCCGGGGAGCTGTTTTTT.